Listed here are 10 T cell receptor beta chains from one sample, sequenced in a study of blood T cells in healthy people across ages. Primed by a sample-barcoded 5' primer and a J-beta primer mix, a second PCR proceeded for roughly 7 to 12 cycles. MiXCR was run by TCRdb on the 5' RACE reads, yielding one entry per CDR3 protein. The repertoire holds hundreds of thousands of distinct CDR3 sequences, with 35% to 60% as singletons. Sequenced input: blood. The receptors were gathered from a man older than 75 in good health.

This rearrangement joins TRBV29-1 to TRBJ2-2, with 8 positions matching TRBD1. Unmatched junction bases numbered 3, after V lost 7 bases and J lost 2 bases. The CDR3 has 13 amino acids. The germline V gene has CDR1 SQVTM and CDR2 ANQGSEA. The CDR3 nucleotides read TGCAGCGCACAGGGGGTTAACACCGGGGAGCTGTTTTTT. Translating gives CSAQGVNTGELFF.

The chain has TRBV3-1 and TRBJ2-1; 7 bases align to TRBD2. The CDR3 contains 16 residues. The V gene's germline CDR1 is LGHDT and CDR2 YNNKEL (reference sequence). Losses at the gene ends were 0 bases for V and 4 bases for J; bases not matched to a gene: 6. CDR3 sequence reads: CASSQERGLHYNEQFF. CDR3 nucleotide sequence: TGTGCCAGCAGCCAAGAACGGGGACTACATTACAATGAGCAGTTCTTC.

This clonotype has a handful of counts. The chain employs TRBV7-2 and TRBJ2-7, with 9 bases fitting TRBD2. The length of the CDR3 is 16 residues. The junction had 7 bases not matched to a gene; V was cut back by 1 base and J by 3 bases. Per the germline V gene, CDR1 is SGHTA and CDR2 is FQGNSA. Here the CDR3 DNA reads TGTGCCAGCAGCTTAGAAGCGGGGGGTCGGGTCTACGAGCAGTACTTC. Amino acids: CASSLEAGGRVYEQYF.

The chain carries TRBV7-8 and TRBJ2-5; 8 bases map to TRBD2. The CDR3 has 17 residues. V trimming: 2 bases; J trimming: 5 bases; junction bases outside the gene matches: 13. Germline V CDR1 and CDR2: SGHVS, FQNEAQ. The CDR3 sequence: CASSLWNSGRRDETQYF. For the CDR3, the DNA is TGTGCCAGCAGCTTATGGAACAGCGGGAGACGAGATGAGACCCAGTACTTC.

The chain has TRBV4-3 and TRBJ1-6, with D perhaps matching TRBD1 (5 bases). This CDR3 contains 15 residues. The germline CDR1 and CDR2 sequences are LGHNA and YSLEER. The V and J ends lost 4 bases and 6 bases respectively, with 13 bases between them. CDR3 protein: CASSRRDGTNSPLHF. CDR3 DNA sequence: TGCGCCAGCAGCCGCCGAGACGGGACTAATTCACCCCTCCACTTT.

The V gene is TRBV11-1, the J gene TRBJ1-1, with 8 bases that match TRBD1. Trimming at V came to 2 bases and at J to 1 base, leaving 9 bases not matched to a gene. Germline values: CDR1 SGHAT, CDR2 FQDESV (reference sequence). This CDR3 has 17 residues. The CDR3 reads CASSLRFPGQGNTEAFF. DNA of the CDR3: TGTGCCAGCAGCTTACGTTTTCCTGGACAGGGGAACACTGAAGCTTTCTTT.

The genes are TRBV4-3 and TRBJ1-2; D call uncertain. Germline V gene data show CDR1 as LGHNA and CDR2 as YSLEER. V shed 3 bases and J shed 3 bases, with 8 bases lying between them. The CDR3 is 13 amino acids. In DNA form, the CDR3 reads TGCGCCAGCAGCCAGCAGGACTACTATGGCTACACCTTC. This encodes CASSQQDYYGYTF.

For this clonotype: Since a much larger clone is just one base distant, this may be a read error. The chain links TRBV20-1 to TRBJ2-5, with D possibly matching TRBD1 (6 bases). The V gene's germline CDR1 is DFQATT and CDR2 SNEGSKA (reference sequence). V lost 6 bases, J lost 1 base, and 12 bases lay in between. The CDR3 contains 13 residues. CDR3 DNA sequence: TGCAGTGCCGGAGCAGGGGTCCAAGAGACCCAGTACTTC. Translation: CSAGAGVQETQYF.

The chain combines TRBV29-1 with TRBJ1-1; 7 bases align to TRBD1. This CDR3 is 11 amino acids long. Germline CDR1 is SQVTM and CDR2 is ANQGSEA. V lost 5 bases and J lost 11; bases outside the gene matches: 8. In DNA form, the CDR3 reads TGCAGCGTTCTAGGGGGCCCGCGGGCTTTCTTT. This codes for CSVLGGPRAFF. The full variable domain, rest sourced from reference TRBV29-1 and TRBJ1-1, is SAVISQKPSRDICQRGTSLTIQCQVDSQVTMMFWYRQQPGQSLTLIATANQGSEATYESGFVIDKFPISRPNLTFSTLTVSNMSPEDSSIYLCSVLGGPRAFFGQGTRLTVV.

This clonotype has a single count. The CDR3 DNA sequence: TGTGCCAGCAGCGTAGCAACGACCTACAATGAGCAGTACTTC. Encoded protein: CASSVATTYNEQYF. The chain recombines TRBV12-3 or TRBV12-4 with TRBJ2-7; no clear D. V lost 6 bases to trimming and J lost 7 bases, with 19 bases between them. CDR3 length: 14 residues.